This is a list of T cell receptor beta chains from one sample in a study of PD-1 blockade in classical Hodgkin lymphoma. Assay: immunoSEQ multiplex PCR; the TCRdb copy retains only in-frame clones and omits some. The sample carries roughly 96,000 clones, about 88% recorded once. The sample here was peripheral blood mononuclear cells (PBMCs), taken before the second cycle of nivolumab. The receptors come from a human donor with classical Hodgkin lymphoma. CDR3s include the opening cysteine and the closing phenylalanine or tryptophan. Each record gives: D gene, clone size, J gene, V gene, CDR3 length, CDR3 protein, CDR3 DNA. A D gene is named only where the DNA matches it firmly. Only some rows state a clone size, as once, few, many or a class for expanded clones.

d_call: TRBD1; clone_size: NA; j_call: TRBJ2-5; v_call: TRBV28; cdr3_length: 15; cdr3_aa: CAAGRDRTLQETQYF; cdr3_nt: TGTGCCGCTGGTAGGGACAGGACTCTCCAGGAGACCCAGTACTTC
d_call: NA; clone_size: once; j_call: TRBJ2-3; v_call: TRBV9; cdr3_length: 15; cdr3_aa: CASSVGGGSANTQYF; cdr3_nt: TGTGCCAGCAGCGTAGGGGGGGGCTCAGCCAATACGCAGTATTTT
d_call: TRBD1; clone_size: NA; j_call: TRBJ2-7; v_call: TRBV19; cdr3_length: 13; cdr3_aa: CASSRGQTYEQYF; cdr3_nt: TGTGCCAGTAGTAGGGGACAGACCTACGAGCAGTACTTC
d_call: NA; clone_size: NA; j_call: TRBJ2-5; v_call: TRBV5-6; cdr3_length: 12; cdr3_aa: CASSQGSETQYF; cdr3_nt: TGTGCCAGCAGCCAAGGCTCCGAGACCCAGTACTTC
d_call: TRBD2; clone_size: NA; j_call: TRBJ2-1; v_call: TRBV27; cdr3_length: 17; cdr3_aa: CASSWSYPGLAGGGQFF; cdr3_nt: TGTGCCAGCAGTTGGAGTTATCCGGGACTAGCGGGAGGTGGGCAGTTCTTC
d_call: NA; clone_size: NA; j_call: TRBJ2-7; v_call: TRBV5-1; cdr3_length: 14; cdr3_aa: CASSLARMGGEQYF; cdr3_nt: TGCGCCAGCAGCTTGGCCAGGATGGGGGGAGAGCAGTACTTC
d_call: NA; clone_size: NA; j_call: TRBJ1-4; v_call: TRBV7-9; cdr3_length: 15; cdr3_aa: CASSSSIDSPEKLFF; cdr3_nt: TGTGCCAGCAGCTCGAGCATAGACAGTCCTGAAAAACTGTTTTTT
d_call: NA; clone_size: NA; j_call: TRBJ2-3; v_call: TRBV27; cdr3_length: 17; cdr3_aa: CASPRRGGGNSTDTQYF; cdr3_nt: TGTGCCAGCCCCCGCAGGGGCGGGGGCAATAGCACAGATACGCAGTATTTT
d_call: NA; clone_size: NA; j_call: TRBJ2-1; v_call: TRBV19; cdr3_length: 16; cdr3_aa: CATGPPLGWNYNEQFF; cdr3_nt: TGTGCCACCGGTCCTCCCTTGGGGTGGAACTACAATGAGCAGTTCTTC
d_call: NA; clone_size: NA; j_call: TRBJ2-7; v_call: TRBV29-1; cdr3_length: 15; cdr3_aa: CSVEFSLAGSYEQYF; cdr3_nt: TGCAGCGTTGAGTTTAGTCTAGCTGGGTCCTACGAGCAGTACTTC
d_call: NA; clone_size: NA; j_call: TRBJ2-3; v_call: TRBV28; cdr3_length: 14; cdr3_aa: CASSRISPTDTQYF; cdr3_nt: TGTGCCAGCAGTCGCATTTCTCCCACAGATACGCAGTATTTT
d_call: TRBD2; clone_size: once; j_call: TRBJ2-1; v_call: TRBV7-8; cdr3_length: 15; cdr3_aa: CASSLVIAGGFEQFF; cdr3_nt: TGTGCCAGCAGCTTAGTAATAGCGGGGGGGTTTGAGCAGTTCTTC
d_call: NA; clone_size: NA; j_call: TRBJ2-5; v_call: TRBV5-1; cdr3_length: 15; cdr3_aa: CASSLDIRVQETQYF; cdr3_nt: TGCGCCAGCAGCTTGGATATCAGAGTCCAAGAGACCCAGTACTTC
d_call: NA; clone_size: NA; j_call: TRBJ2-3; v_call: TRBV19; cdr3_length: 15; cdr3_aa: CASRRTGSRTDTQYF; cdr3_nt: TGTGCCAGTAGACGAACGGGTTCTCGCACAGATACGCAGTATTTT
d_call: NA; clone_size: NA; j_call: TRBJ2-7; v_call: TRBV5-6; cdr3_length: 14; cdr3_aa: CASSYGSDTYEQYF; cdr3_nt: TGTGCCAGCAGTTACGGGAGTGATACCTACGAGCAGTACTTC
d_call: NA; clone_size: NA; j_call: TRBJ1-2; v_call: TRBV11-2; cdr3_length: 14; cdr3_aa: CASSPGAWPQGYTF; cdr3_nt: TGTGCCAGCAGCCCAGGGGCGTGGCCCCAGGGCTACACCTTC
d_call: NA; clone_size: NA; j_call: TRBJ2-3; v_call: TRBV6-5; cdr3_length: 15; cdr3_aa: CASSYARQGTDTQYF; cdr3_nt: TGTGCCAGCAGTTACGCCCGACAAGGCACAGATACGCAGTATTTT
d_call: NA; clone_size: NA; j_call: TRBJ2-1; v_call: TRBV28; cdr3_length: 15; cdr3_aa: CASSSVGGPYNEQFF; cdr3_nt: TGTGCCAGCAGTTCCGTGGGGGGTCCGTACAATGAGCAGTTCTTC
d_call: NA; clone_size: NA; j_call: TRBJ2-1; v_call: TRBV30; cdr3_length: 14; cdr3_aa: CAWSVGAGGDEQFF; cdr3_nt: TGTGCCTGGAGTGTAGGGGCCGGAGGCGATGAGCAGTTCTTC
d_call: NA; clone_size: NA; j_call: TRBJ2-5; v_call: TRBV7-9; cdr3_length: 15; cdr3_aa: CASSRLGPGQETQYF; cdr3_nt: TGTGCCAGCAGCCGACTCGGACCCGGCCAAGAGACCCAGTACTTC